What follows are 10 T cell receptor beta chains derived from one specimen sequenced in a study of T cell responses to AZD1222 COVID-19 vaccine. Profiled with immunoSEQ multiplex PCR; TCRdb holds only in-frame clones, not every one. The top ten clones hold around 5.9% of a sample with 100,000 to 140,000 clones, 90% to 95% of them seen once. The input for sequencing was peripheral blood, taken 28 days after the second AZD1222 dose. The receptors derive from an adult who received the AZD1222 COVID-19 vaccine.

The chain employs TRBV19 and TRBJ1-6; D unclear. This CDR3 comprises 16 residues. CDR1 is LNHDA and CDR2 is SQIVND in the germline V gene (reference sequence). The germline V and J ends were trimmed by 3 bases and 4 bases, with 13 bases remaining between them. CDR3 sequence: CASSIPSTEYNSPLHF. As DNA, the CDR3 is TGTGCCAGTAGTATTCCCTCCACGGAATATAATTCACCCCTCCACTTT.

V is TRBV10-2 and J is TRBJ2-7; possibly TRBD1 for D (6 bases). In germline, CDR1 is WSHSY, CDR2 SAAADI. V was clipped by 2 bases and J by 7 bases, with 12 bases between them. The CDR3 extends over 13 amino acids. CDR3 bases: TGCGCCAGCAGTGAGGGACCGAGGGGGGAGCAGTACTTC. This encodes CASSEGPRGEQYF.

This chain uses TRBV2 with TRBJ2-2; TRBD2 matches at 8 bases. This CDR3 is built from 15 residues. Unmatched junction bases numbered 5, after V lost 6 bases and J lost 2 bases. From germline, CDR1 is SNHLY and CDR2 FYNNEI. CDR3 coding DNA: TGTGCCAGCAGGTCAACTAGCGGTAACACCGGGGAGCTGTTTTTT. Its translation: CASRSTSGNTGELFF.

This chain connects TRBV5-4 to TRBJ2-5; the match to TRBD2 covers 7 bases. Trimming removed 5 bases from V and 1 base from J; junction bases left unmatched: 5. CDR1 is SGHNT and CDR2 is YYREEE in the germline V gene (reference sequence). The CDR3 totals 14 residues. The chain's CDR3 is CASRPTSSQETQYF. CDR3 DNA: TGTGCCAGCAGACCGACTAGCAGCCAAGAGACCCAGTACTTC.

This chain links TRBV7-6 with TRBJ2-1; D unclear. The CDR3 sequence is 14 residues long. The germline V gene has CDR1 SGHVS and CDR2 FNYEAQ. Trimming removed 3 bases at V and 4 bases at J, with 10 bases between. DNA of the CDR3: TGTGCCAGCAGCTTCGACGGGCCATACAATGAGCAGTTCTTC. This codes for CASSFDGPYNEQFF.

This chain's CDR3 is CASSLLAGVYEQYF. The DNA for the CDR3 is TGTGCCAGCAGCTTACTGGCGGGGGTCTACGAGCAGTACTTC. The chain combines TRBV5-6 with TRBJ2-7; 7 bases are shared with TRBD2. With 2 bases clipped from V and 3 bases from J, the junction kept 5 bases outside the gene matches. Looked up from germline, CDR1 is SGHDT and CDR2 is YYEEEE. This CDR3 spans 14 amino acids.

The chain joins TRBV7-8 to TRBJ2-7; no definite D call. Germline V gene lookup returns CDR1 SGHVS and CDR2 FQNEAQ. Trimming left V 1 base short and J 3 bases short, with 7 bases between. This CDR3 region has 13 residues. This chain's CDR3 is CASSLGPNYEQYF. CDR3 nucleotides: TGTGCCAGCAGCTTAGGACCGAACTACGAGCAGTACTTC.

The J gene is TRBJ2-7, the V gene TRBV7-9, with TRBD2 matching over 13 bases. The V gene end was trimmed by 8 bases and the J gene end by 4 bases; junction bases not matched to a gene: 5. The CDR3 contains 14 residues. Germline V gene data show CDR1 as SEHNR and CDR2 as FQNEAQ (reference sequence). The chain's CDR3 is CASRPLAGGYEQYF. The CDR3, as DNA: TGTGCCAGCCGCCCACTAGCGGGAGGGTACGAGCAGTACTTC. Based on the CDR3 plus reference TRBV7-9 and TRBJ2-7, the full variable domain is DTGVSQNPRHKITKRGQNVTFRCDPISEHNRLYWYRQTLGQGPEFLTYFQNEAQLEKSRLLSDRFSAERPKGSFSTLEIQRTEQGDSAMYLCASRPLAGGYEQYFGPGTRLTVT.

The V gene is TRBV6-5, the J gene TRBJ1-4; unclear D gene. This CDR3 comprises 13 residues. V was trimmed by 7 bases and J by 4 bases, leaving 10 bases between them. Germline V lookup: CDR1 MNHEY, CDR2 SVGAGI. CDR3 in DNA: TGTGCCAGCACCCCCGGGAATAATGAAAAACTGTTTTTT. Its translation is CASTPGNNEKLFF.

Only one count was recorded for this clone. The chain is built from TRBV6-1 and TRBJ2-5; D might be TRBD1 (8 bases). CDR1 is MNHNS, CDR2 SASEGT, per germline. The CDR3 is 15 residues long. V was cut by 6 bases and J by 5 bases, with 19 bases left in between. The CDR3 loop is CASRAGGARGETQYF. As DNA, the CDR3 is TGTGCCAGCAGGGCAGGGGGCGCGCGGGGGGAGACCCAGTACTTC.